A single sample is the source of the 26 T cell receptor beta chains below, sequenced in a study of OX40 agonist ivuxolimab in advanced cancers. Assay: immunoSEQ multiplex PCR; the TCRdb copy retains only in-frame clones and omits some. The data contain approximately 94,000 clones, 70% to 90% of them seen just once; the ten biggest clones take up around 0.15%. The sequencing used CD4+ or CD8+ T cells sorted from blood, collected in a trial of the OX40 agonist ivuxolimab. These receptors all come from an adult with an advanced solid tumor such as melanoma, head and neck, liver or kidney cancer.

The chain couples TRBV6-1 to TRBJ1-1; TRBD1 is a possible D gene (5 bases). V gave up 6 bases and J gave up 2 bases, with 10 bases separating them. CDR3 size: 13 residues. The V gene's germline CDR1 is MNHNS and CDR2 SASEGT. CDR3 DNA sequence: TGTGCCAGCAGGATGGACACTAACACTGAAGCTTTCTTT. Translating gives CASRMDTNTEAFF.

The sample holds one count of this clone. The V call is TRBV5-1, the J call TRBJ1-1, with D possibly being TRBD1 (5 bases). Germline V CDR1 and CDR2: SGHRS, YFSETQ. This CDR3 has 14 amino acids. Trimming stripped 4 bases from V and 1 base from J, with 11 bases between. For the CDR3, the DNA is TGCGCCAGCAGCGGAGGACACACGAACACTGAAGCTTTCTTT. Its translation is CASSGGHTNTEAFF.

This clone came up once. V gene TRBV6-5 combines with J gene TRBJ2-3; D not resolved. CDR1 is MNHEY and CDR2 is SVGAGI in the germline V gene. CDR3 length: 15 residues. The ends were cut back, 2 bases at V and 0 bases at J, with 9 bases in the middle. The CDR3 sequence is CASSYTRASTDTQYF. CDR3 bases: TGTGCCAGCAGTTACACACGCGCTAGCACAGATACGCAGTATTTT.

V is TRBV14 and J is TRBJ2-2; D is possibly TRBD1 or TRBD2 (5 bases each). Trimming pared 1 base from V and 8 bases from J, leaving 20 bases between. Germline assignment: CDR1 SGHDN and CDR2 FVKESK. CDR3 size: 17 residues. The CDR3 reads CASSQVGSGPPKGELFF. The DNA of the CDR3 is TGTGCCAGCAGCCAAGTTGGATCGGGGCCCCCTAAGGGGGAGCTGTTTTTT.

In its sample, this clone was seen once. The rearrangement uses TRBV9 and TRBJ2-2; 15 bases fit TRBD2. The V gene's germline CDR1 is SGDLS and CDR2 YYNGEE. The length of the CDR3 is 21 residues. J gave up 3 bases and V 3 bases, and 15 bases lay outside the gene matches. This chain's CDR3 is CASSDSPGTSGRKRDTGELFF. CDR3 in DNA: TGTGCCAGCAGCGACTCGCCCGGGACTAGCGGGAGGAAGAGAGACACCGGGGAGCTGTTTTTT.

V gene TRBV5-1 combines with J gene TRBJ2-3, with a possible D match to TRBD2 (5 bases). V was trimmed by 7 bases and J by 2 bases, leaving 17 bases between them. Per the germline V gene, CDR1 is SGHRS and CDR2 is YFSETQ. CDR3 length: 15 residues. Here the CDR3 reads CASGKLVSHTDTQYF. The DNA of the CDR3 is TGCGCCAGCGGCAAACTAGTCTCGCACACAGATACGCAGTATTTT.

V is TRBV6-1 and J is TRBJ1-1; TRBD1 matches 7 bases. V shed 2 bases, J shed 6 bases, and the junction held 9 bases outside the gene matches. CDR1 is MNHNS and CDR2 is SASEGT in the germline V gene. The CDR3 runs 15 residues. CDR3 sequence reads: CASSEYGPGGPEAFF. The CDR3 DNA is TGTGCCAGCAGTGAATACGGCCCAGGGGGACCTGAAGCTTTCTTT.

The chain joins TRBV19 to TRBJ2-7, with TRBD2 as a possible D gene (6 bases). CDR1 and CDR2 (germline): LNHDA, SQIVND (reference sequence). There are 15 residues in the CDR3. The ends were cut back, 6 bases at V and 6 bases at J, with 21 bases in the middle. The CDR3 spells CASSPPGLTPREQYF. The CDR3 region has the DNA TGTGCCAGTAGCCCGCCGGGACTCACTCCCCGCGAGCAGTACTTC.

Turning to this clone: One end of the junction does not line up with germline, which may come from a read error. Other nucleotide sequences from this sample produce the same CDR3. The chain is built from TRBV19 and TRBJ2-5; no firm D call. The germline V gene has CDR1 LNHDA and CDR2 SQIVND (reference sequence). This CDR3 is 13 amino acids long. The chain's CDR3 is CASSIGRLETQYF. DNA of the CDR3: TGCGCCAGTAGTATCGGTCGATTGGAGACCCAGTACTTC.

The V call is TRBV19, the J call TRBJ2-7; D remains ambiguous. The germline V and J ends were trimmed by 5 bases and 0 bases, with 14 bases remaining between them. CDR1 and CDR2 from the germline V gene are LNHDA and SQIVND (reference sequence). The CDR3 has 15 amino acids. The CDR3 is CASSPRAGFSYEQYF. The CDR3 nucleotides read TGTGCCAGTAGTCCCCGGGCCGGCTTCTCCTACGAGCAGTACTTC.

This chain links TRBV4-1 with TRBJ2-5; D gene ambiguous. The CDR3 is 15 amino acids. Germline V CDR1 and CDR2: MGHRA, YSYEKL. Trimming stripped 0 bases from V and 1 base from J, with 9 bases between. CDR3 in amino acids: CASSQEEGFQETQYF. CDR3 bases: TGCGCCAGCAGCCAAGAAGAAGGCTTCCAAGAGACCCAGTACTTC.

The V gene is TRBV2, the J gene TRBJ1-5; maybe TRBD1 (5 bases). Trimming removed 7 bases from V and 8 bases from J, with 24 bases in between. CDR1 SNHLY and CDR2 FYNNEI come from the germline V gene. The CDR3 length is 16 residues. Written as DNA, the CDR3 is TGTGCCAGCACTCCCTCGGGAGACTCCCGGGGGGAGCCCCAGCATTTT. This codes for CASTPSGDSRGEPQHF.

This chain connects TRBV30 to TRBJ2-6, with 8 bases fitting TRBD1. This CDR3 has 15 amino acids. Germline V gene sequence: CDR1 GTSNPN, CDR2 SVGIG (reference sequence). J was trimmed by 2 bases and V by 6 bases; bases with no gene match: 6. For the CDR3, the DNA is TGTGCCTGTACGGCAGGGGGCGCTGGGGCCAACGTCCTGACTTTC. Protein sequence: CACTAGGAGANVLTF.

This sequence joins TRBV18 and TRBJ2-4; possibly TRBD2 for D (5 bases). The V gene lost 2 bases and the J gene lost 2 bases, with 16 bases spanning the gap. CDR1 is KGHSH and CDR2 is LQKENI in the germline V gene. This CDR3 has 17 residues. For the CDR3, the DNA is TGTGCCAGCTCACCAGCCGCGAGAGGGCTGTCCAAAAACATTCAGTACTTC. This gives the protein CASSPAARGLSKNIQYF. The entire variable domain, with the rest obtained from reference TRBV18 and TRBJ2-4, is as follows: NAGVMQNPRHLVRRRGQEARLRCSPMKGHSHVYWYRQLPEEGLKFMVYLQKENIIDESGMPKERFSAEFPKEGPSILRIQQVVRGDSAAYFCASSPAARGLSKNIQYFGAGTRLSVL.

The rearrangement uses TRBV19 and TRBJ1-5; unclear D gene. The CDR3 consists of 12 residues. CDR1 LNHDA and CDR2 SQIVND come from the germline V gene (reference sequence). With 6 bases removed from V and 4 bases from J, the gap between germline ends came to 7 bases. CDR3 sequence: CASRGQNQPQHF. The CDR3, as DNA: TGTGCCAGTAGGGGCCAAAATCAGCCCCAGCATTTT.

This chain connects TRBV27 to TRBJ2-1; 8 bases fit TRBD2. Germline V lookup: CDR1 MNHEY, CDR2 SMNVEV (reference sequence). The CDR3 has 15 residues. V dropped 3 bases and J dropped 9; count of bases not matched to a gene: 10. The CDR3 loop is CASSFNGRAAGEQFF. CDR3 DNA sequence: TGTGCCAGCAGTTTTAACGGGAGGGCCGCAGGTGAGCAGTTCTTC.

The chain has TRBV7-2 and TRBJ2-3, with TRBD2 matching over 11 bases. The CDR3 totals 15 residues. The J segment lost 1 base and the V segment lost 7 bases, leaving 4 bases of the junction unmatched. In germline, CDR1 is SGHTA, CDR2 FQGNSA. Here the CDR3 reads CASTFSGRGTDTQYF. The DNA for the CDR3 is TGTGCCAGCACTTTTAGCGGGAGGGGCACAGATACGCAGTATTTT.

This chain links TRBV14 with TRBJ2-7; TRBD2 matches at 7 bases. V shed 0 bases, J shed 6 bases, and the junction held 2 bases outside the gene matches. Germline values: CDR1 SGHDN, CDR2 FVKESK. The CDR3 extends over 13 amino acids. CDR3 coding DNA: TGTGCCAGCAGCCAAGACGGACTAGGCGAGCAGTACTTC. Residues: CASSQDGLGEQYF.

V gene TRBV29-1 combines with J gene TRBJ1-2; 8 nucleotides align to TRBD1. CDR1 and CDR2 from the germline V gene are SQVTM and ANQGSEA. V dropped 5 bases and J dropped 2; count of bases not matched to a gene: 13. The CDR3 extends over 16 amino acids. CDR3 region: CSVSPGTGVKNYGYTF. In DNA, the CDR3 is TGCAGCGTTAGTCCCGGGACAGGAGTAAAAAACTATGGCTACACCTTC.

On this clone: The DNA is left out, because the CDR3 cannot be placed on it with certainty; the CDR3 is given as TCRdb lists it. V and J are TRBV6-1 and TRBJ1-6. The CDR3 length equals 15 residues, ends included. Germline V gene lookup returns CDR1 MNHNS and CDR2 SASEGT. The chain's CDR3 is CASSLFSGPDSPLHF.

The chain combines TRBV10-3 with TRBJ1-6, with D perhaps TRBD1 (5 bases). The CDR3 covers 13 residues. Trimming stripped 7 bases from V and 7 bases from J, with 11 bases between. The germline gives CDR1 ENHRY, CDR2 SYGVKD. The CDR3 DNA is TGTGCCATCAAGGCAGGGTTGAATTCACCCCTCCACTTT. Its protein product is CAIKAGLNSPLHF.

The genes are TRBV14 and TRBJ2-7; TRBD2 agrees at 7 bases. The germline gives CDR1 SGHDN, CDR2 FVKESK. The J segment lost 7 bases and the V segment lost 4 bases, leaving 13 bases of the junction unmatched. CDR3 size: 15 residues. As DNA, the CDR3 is TGTGCCAGCAGCCCCGCGGGAGTGAGGTCCCAGGAGCAGTACTTC. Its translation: CASSPAGVRSQEQYF.

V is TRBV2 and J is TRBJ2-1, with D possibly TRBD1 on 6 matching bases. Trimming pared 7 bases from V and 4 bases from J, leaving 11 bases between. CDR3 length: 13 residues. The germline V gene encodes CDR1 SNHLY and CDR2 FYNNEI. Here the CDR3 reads CASTGTPYNEQFF. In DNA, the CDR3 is TGTGCCAGCACTGGGACACCGTACAATGAGCAGTTCTTC.

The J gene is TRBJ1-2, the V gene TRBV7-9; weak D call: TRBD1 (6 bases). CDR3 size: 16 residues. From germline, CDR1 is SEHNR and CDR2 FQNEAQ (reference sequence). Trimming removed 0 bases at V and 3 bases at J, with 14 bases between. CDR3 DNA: TGTGCCAGCAGCTTAGCGTTAGGGGGGGGTGACTATGGCTACACCTTC. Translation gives CASSLALGGGDYGYTF.

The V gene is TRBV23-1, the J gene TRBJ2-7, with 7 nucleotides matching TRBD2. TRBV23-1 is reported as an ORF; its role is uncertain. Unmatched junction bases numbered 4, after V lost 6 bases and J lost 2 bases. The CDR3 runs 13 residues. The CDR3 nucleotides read TGCGCCAGCAGGGGGGGGACTCCCTACGAGCAGTACTTC. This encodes CASRGGTPYEQYF.

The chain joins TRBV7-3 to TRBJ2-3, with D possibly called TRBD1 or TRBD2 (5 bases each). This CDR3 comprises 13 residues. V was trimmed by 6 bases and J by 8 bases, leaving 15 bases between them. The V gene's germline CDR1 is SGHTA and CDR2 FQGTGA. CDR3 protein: CASSRDRQGTQYF. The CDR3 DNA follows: TGTGCCAGCAGTCGGGACCGCCAGGGTACGCAGTATTTT.